The 18 T cell receptor beta chains reported below all come from one sample, sequenced in a study of cytomegalovirus exposure and HLA in healthy donors. Primers included in the PCR were 60 Vbeta and 13 Jbeta primers. This table comes from immunoSEQ multiplex PCR, and its TCRdb copy is limited to in-frame clones, with some not included. The repertoire consists of 95,000 to 150,000 clones, with about 62% occurring once and the leading ten covering less than 9%. The sequencing sample was made of PBMCs. The receptors originated from a woman aged 40 to 50 in good health and CMV-seropositive.

This clone occurred a few times. CDR3 sequence: CASSLLGASNQPQHF. The CDR3 region has the DNA TGTGCCAGCAGCTTGTTGGGGGCCAGCAATCAGCCCCAGCATTTT. V is TRBV5-5 and J is TRBJ1-5, with D tentatively TRBD1 (6 bases). CDR3 length equals 15 residues. Germline V lookup: CDR1 SGHKS, CDR2 YYEKEE (reference sequence). With 1 base removed from V and 1 base from J, the gap between germline ends came to 9 bases.

The genes are TRBV11-2 and TRBJ2-7; possible D gene TRBD2, 6 bases. The V end was cut by 2 bases, the J end by 2 bases, with 13 bases between. The CDR3 length is 15 residues. Looked up from germline, CDR1 is SGHAT and CDR2 is FQNNGV. CDR3 in DNA: TGTGCCAGCAGCTTACTCGACGGCGGGGCCTACGAGCAGTACTTC. Its protein product is CASSLLDGGAYEQYF.

This clone has more than one count but fewer than ten. This rearrangement joins TRBV18 to TRBJ1-2, with 7 bases lining up with TRBD1. V lost 4 bases, J lost 7 bases, and 9 bases stayed unmatched. The V gene's germline CDR1 is KGHSH and CDR2 LQKENI. This CDR3 spans 14 amino acids. This chain's CDR3 is CASSRDSQGGGYTF. DNA of the CDR3: TGTGCCAGCTCACGGGACAGCCAAGGGGGTGGCTACACCTTC.

The chain carries TRBV5-1 and TRBJ1-2, with 9 positions matching TRBD1. The CDR3 sequence is 14 residues long. Germline values: CDR1 SGHRS, CDR2 YFSETQ. J was trimmed by 6 bases and V by 4 bases; bases with no gene match: 7. The DNA for the CDR3 is TGCGCCAGCAGCACCTTCGGACAGGGGCATGGCTACACCTTC. The encoded protein is CASSTFGQGHGYTF.

The rearrangement joins TRBV19 to TRBJ2-2; TRBD1 matches at 7 bases. CDR3 length equals 16 residues. Trimming took 3 bases from V and 9 from J; bases not matched to a gene: 13. Germline CDR1 reads LNHDA; CDR2 reads SQIVND (reference sequence). As DNA, the CDR3 is TGTGCCAGTAGTATTCCCCGTCACAGGGGCATCCGGGAGCTGTTTTTT. This sequence encodes CASSIPRHRGIRELFF.

In this sample, this clone turned up a few times. The CDR3 here is CASSNSGRKTQYF. The CDR3 nucleotides read TGTGCCAGTAGCAATAGCGGGAGGAAGACCCAGTACTTC. This chain joins TRBV19 and TRBJ2-5; 10 bases agree with TRBD2. The ends lost 6 bases at V and 6 bases at J; junction bases unmatched: 4. The germline gives CDR1 LNHDA, CDR2 SQIVND (reference sequence). This CDR3 has 13 amino acids.

The genes are TRBV5-4 and TRBJ2-7; a weak D match, TRBD1 (6 bases). CDR1 is SGHNT, CDR2 YYREEE, per germline (reference sequence). V was pared by 4 bases and J by 5 bases, with 16 bases between. This CDR3 is built from 14 residues. The CDR3 loop reads CASSNDRRWNEQYF. The CDR3 DNA follows: TGTGCCAGCAGCAACGACAGGAGATGGAACGAGCAGTACTTC.

This clone was picked up one time. The chain couples TRBV27 to TRBJ2-1, with TRBD2 as a possible D gene (6 bases). This CDR3 region has 16 residues. V was trimmed by 7 bases and J by 1 base, leaving 17 bases between them. Per the germline V gene, CDR1 is MNHEY and CDR2 is SMNVEV (reference sequence). This CDR3 reads CASIGTSAASYNEQFF. CDR3 nucleotide sequence: TGTGCCAGCATCGGGACTTCCGCCGCATCCTACAATGAGCAGTTCTTC.

As to this clone: One end of the junction does not line up with germline, which may come from a read error. The CDR3 sequence is CASSLAAADTQYF. The CDR3 nucleotides are TGTGCTAGCAGCTTAGCGGCGGCAGATACGCAGTATTTT. The chain has TRBV7-7 and TRBJ2-3, with a weak D call TRBD2 (6 bases). In germline, CDR1 is SSHAT, CDR2 FNYEAQ (reference sequence). The CDR3 loop spans 13 amino acids.

The CDR3 protein is CASSMHRQLSGNTIYF. In nucleotides, the CDR3 is TGTGCCAGTAGTATGCACAGGCAACTCTCTGGAAACACCATATATTTT. The rearrangement links TRBV19 to TRBJ1-3; the D gene is possibly TRBD1 (5 bases). The CDR3 sequence is 16 residues long. Looked up from germline, CDR1 is LNHDA and CDR2 is SQIVND (reference sequence). Trimming took 3 bases from V and 0 from J, leaving 12 bases between them.

The rearrangement joins TRBV5-1 to TRBJ2-3; no clear D. CDR1 and CDR2 from the germline V gene are SGHRS and YFSETQ. V was trimmed by 0 bases and J by 3 bases, leaving 11 bases between them. The CDR3 totals 15 residues. The CDR3: CASSLALEWTDTQYF. The CDR3 nucleotides read TGCGCCAGCAGCTTGGCCCTTGAGTGGACAGATACGCAGTATTTT.

This clone has more than one count but fewer than ten. The DNA of the CDR3 is TGTGCTAGTGCCCCCCCGGGACAGGGGACTCCCAATCAGCCCCAGCATTTT. As protein: CASAPPGQGTPNQPQHF. The gene calls are TRBV12-5 and TRBJ1-5, with TRBD1 matching over 10 bases. Trimming removed 7 bases from V and 3 bases from J; junction bases left unmatched: 12. There are 17 residues in the CDR3. The germline V gene has CDR1 LGHNT and CDR2 FRNRAP.

This chain connects TRBV19 to TRBJ2-3; possibly TRBD2 for D (7 bases). The CDR3 has 15 residues. The germline CDR1 and CDR2 sequences are LNHDA and SQIVND (reference sequence). V lost 7 bases and J lost 1, with 15 bases in between. The CDR3 loop reads CASTDTGGRTDTQYF. Here the CDR3 DNA reads TGTGCCAGTACTGATACGGGGGGCCGCACAGATACGCAGTATTTT. Supplemented by reference TRBV19 and TRBJ2-3, the full variable domain reads DGGITQSPKYLFRKEGQNVTLSCEQNLNHDAMYWYRQDPGQGLRLIYYSQIVNDFQKGDIAEGYSVSREKKESFPLTVTSAQKNPTAFYLCASTDTGGRTDTQYFGPGTRLTVL.

This chain joins TRBV7-9 and TRBJ1-5, with D unresolved. In germline, CDR1 is SEHNR, CDR2 FQNEAQ (reference sequence). The CDR3 runs to 12 residues. The CDR3 reads CAIQSGNGPQHF. In DNA form, the CDR3 reads TGTGCAATACAATCGGGTAACGGCCCCCAGCATTTT. Variable domain in full (rest from reference TRBV7-9 and TRBJ1-5): DTGVSQNPRHKITKRGQNVTFRCDPISEHNRLYWYRQTLGQGPEFLTYFQNEAQLEKSRLLSDRFSAERPKGSFSTLEIQRTEQGDSAMYLCAIQSGNGPQHFGDGTRLSIL.

Notes on this clone: The same CDR3 arises from other DNA sequences in this sample as well. The V and J genes are TRBV18 and TRBJ2-7; no clear D. In germline, CDR1 is KGHSH, CDR2 LQKENI. V lost 3 bases and J lost 1, with 7 bases in between. This CDR3 region has 13 residues. CDR3 bases: TGTGCCAGCTCACCTGGGCCTTCCTACGAGCAGTACTTC. Encoded protein: CASSPGPSYEQYF.

The table lists this clone with a few counts. The chain links TRBV6-5 to TRBJ1-5; tentative D call: TRBD1 (5 bases). Germline values: CDR1 MNHEY, CDR2 SVGAGI. This CDR3 contains 16 residues. The V end was cut by 4 bases, the J end by 3 bases, with 16 bases between. CDR3 loop: CASSLTVSADNQPQHF. CDR3 DNA: TGTGCCAGCAGTTTGACAGTTTCTGCGGACAATCAGCCCCAGCATTTT.

The chain uses TRBV18 and TRBJ1-5; D unclear. The germline V gene has CDR1 KGHSH and CDR2 LQKENI. V was shortened by 2 bases and J by 7 bases, with 12 bases between the two germline ends. The CDR3 has 14 residues. The CDR3 here is CASSPETFGQPQHF. The CDR3 nucleotides are TGTGCCAGCTCACCAGAAACATTCGGGCAGCCCCAGCATTTT.

The chain couples TRBV6-6 to TRBJ1-1; the D gene is possibly TRBD1 (6 bases). CDR1 is MNHNY and CDR2 is SVGAGI in the germline V gene (reference sequence). V was cut by 6 bases and J by 1 base, with 9 bases left in between. The CDR3 extends over 13 amino acids. The CDR3 sequence: CASSQQGNTEAFF. CDR3 nucleotides: TGTGCCAGCAGCCAACAGGGGAACACTGAAGCTTTCTTT.